The 3 T cell receptor beta chains in this list originate from one sample, sequenced in a study of blood T cell repertoires in COVID-19. Assay used: immunoSEQ multiplex PCR; TCRdb lists only in-frame clones, some missing. The repertoire consists of 150,000 to 200,000 clones, with 80% to 90% occurring once and the leading ten covering roughly 7.3%. The sequenced sample was PBMCs or T cells enriched from blood (not recorded which). The receptors were sampled from a woman in her fifties or sixties who had recovered from COVID-19.

The chain recombines TRBV29-1 with TRBJ2-4; TRBD1 agrees at 7 bases. This CDR3 has 12 amino acids. Looked up from germline, CDR1 is SQVTM and CDR2 is ANQGSEA. V gave up 5 bases and J gave up 5 bases; unmatched junction bases: 3. The CDR3 nucleotides are TGCAGCGTTTGGGACAGAGAAAACATTCAGTACTTC. Protein: CSVWDRENIQYF. The variable domain in full, with the rest retrieved from reference TRBV29-1 and TRBJ2-4, is SAVISQKPSRDICQRGTSLTIQCQVDSQVTMMFWYRQQPGQSLTLIATANQGSEATYESGFVIDKFPISRPNLTFSTLTVSNMSPEDSSIYLCSVWDRENIQYFGAGTRLSVL.

The CDR3 nucleotides are TGTGCCAGCAGTTGGACAGGGAAAAGCCGCTATAGCAATCAGCCCCAGCATTTT. Residues: CASSWTGKSRYSNQPQHF. V gene TRBV28 combines with J gene TRBJ1-5; 8 nucleotides agree with TRBD1. Germline V lookup: CDR1 MDHEN, CDR2 SYDVKM. J was trimmed by 0 bases and V by 4 bases; bases with no gene match: 11. The CDR3 is 18 amino acids.

The gene calls are TRBV9 and TRBJ1-1, with D possibly matching TRBD1 (6 bases). In germline, CDR1 is SGDLS, CDR2 YYNGEE. V was pared by 2 bases and J by 8 bases, with 16 bases between. This CDR3 comprises 14 residues. CDR3 sequence: CASSVRGGATEAFF. DNA for the CDR3: TGTGCCAGCAGCGTCAGGGGTGGGGCCACCGAAGCTTTCTTT. The complete variable domain, with remaining parts taken from reference TRBV9 and TRBJ1-1, reads DSGVTQTPKHLITATGQRVTLRCSPRSGDLSVYWYQQSLDQGLQFLIQYYNGEERAKGNILERFSAQQFPDLHSELNLSSLELGDSALYFCASSVRGGATEAFFGQGTRLTVV.